This T cell receptor beta chain derives from a study of blood T cell repertoires in COVID-19. Study as a whole: T cells, B-cell-depleted T cells, or PBMCs provided the cDNA or gDNA that served as material.

Per the original methods: The assay estimated nucleated cells by amplifying reference gene primers. Generated by immunoSEQ multiplex PCR, the TCRdb table keeps only in-frame clones and is missing some. Clonal size and the V and J genes are those of that table, whereas D and trimming came from the DNA. The sample yields fewer than 400,000 clones, around 86% seen once. Germline CDR1 reads SGHRS; CDR2 reads YFSETQ. With 4 bases clipped from V and 3 bases from J, the junction kept 6 bases outside the gene matches. The length of the CDR3 is 14 residues. This clonotype originated in a human donor in a cohort sampled during active COVID-19. The genes are TRBV5-1 and TRBJ1-1, with TRBD1 matching 7 bases. The sequenced material came from peripheral blood. The CDR3 DNA follows: TGCGCCAGCAGCCTACAGGGGCGGGACACTGAAGCTTTCTTT. Its protein is CASSLQGRDTEAFF.